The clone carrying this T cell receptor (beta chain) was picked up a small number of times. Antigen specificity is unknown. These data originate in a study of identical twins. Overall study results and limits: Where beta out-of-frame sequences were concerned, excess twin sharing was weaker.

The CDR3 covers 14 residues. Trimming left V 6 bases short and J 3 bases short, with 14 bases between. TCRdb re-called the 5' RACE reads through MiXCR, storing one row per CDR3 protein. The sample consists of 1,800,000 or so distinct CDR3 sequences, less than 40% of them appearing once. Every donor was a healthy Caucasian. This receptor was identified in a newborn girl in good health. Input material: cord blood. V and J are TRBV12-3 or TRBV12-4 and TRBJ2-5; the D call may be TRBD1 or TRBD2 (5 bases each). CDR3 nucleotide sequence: TGTGCCAGCAGCCGGCGAGGGGTCAAAGAGACCCAGTACTTC. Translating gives CASSRRGVKETQYF.